Sequencing of this TCR beta chain was carried out in a study of T-cell memory formation after mild COVID-19. TCRdb itself ran the 5' RACE reads through MiXCR, one entry per CDR3 protein. Of around 250,000 distinct CDR3 sequences listed, around 15% are singletons. V shed 1 base and J shed 3 bases, with 9 bases lying between them. Germline assignment: CDR1 SEHNR and CDR2 FQNEAQ (reference sequence). The CDR3 extends over 14 amino acids. Only a few counts were recorded for this clonotype. Input material: PBMCs or a T cell subset sorted from them (not recorded which). This chain joins TRBV7-9 and TRBJ1-1; D ambiguous. The TCR sequence derives from a man aged 18 to 29 who had mild COVID-19 (a few samples of this study predate the infection). Cell type and time point are not known. CDR3 residues: CASSLGPGDTEAFF. Written as DNA, the CDR3 is TGTGCCAGCAGCTTAGGGCCAGGTGACACTGAAGCTTTCTTT.